This T cell receptor (beta chain) originates from a study of control samples from healthy donors and cancer patients. The trim removed 1 base at V and 1 base at J, leaving 6 bases unmatched. This CDR3 has 17 amino acids. Looked up from germline, CDR1 is MNHEY and CDR2 is SMNVEV (reference sequence). The method was immunoSEQ multiplex PCR; TCRdb's version includes in-frame clones alone and lacks a portion of them. This table holds about 60,000 clones, over 75% found once. The chain has TRBV27 and TRBJ2-5, with 10 bases aligning to TRBD1. The sample comprised blood. This TCR was recovered from a man aged 40-49 years in good health. Here the CDR3 reads CASSLFAGTGVQETQYF. CDR3 DNA: TGTGCCAGCAGTTTATTCGCTGGGACAGGGGTCCAAGAGACCCAGTACTTC.